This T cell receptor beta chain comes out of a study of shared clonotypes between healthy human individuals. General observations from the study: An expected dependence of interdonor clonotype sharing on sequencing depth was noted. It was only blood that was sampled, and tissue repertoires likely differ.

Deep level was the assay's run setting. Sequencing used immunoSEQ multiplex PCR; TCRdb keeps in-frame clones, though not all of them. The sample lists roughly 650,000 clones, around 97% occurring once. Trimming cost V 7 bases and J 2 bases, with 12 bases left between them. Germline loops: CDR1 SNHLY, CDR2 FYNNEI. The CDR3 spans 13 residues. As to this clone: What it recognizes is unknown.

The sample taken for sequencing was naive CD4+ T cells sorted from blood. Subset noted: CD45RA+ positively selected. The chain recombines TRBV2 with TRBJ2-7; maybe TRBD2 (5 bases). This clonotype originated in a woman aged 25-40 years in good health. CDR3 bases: TGTGCCAGCACCCAGAGCGGAGCCTACGAGCAGTACTTC. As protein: CASTQSGAYEQYF.